The 11 T cell receptor beta chains listed next were all sequenced from one sample in a study of T cells in Graves' hyperthyroidism and ophthalmopathy. RNA transcripts yielded amplified TCR beta CDR3 regions. HTBI primers drove first-round RT-PCR of the TCR CDR3. Each CDR3 protein is one row after TCRdb ran MiXCR on the multiplex PCR reads. Of about 840,000 distinct CDR3 sequences detected, 38% appear once; the ten largest clones hold roughly 8.3%. Source material: blood. The receptors originated from a man between 18 and 29 years old with Graves' hyperthyroidism.

This clonotype has just one count. V and J are TRBV25-1 and TRBJ2-2; 7 positions agree with TRBD2. The V gene's germline CDR1 is MGHDK and CDR2 SYGVNS. This CDR3 is 13 amino acids long. Here the CDR3 DNA reads TGTGTCACGGGAGGCTCAAACACCGGGGAGCTGTTTTTT. Protein sequence: CVTGGSNTGELFF.

This clonotype was counted many times. This chain uses TRBV2 with TRBJ2-7; no firm D call. The CDR3 runs to 10 residues. Germline CDR1 reads SNHLY; CDR2 reads FYNNEI. Trimming pared 6 bases from V and 6 bases from J, leaving 6 bases between. In DNA form, the CDR3 reads TGTGCCAGCAGGTGGGGCGAGCAGTACTTC. Its protein is CASRWGEQYF.

Concerning this clonotype itself: A much larger clone lies one base from this, so it may be a read error. The gene calls are TRBV7-8 and TRBJ2-5, with D unresolved. This CDR3 comprises 14 residues. The germline gives CDR1 SGHVS, CDR2 FQNEAQ. CDR3 in amino acids: CANSPPRPQETQYF. CDR3 bases: TGTGCCAACAGCCCTCCGCGGCCTCAAGAGACCCAGTACTTC.

V is TRBV6-9 and J is TRBJ1-1; D not certain. Germline CDR1 is MNHGY and CDR2 is SVAAGI. The CDR3 has 13 amino acids. The V and J ends lost 9 bases and 0 bases respectively, with 11 bases between them. The CDR3 sequence is CARYGVMNTEAFF. In DNA, the CDR3 is TGTGCCAGGTACGGGGTAATGAACACTGAAGCTTTCTTT.

This chain joins TRBV6-2 or TRBV6-3 and TRBJ2-5; 12 nucleotides agree with TRBD2. CDR1 is MNHEY, CDR2 SVGEGT, per germline. With V trimmed by 6 bases and J by 5 bases, 10 bases remained unmatched. The CDR3 loop spans 16 amino acids. CDR3 sequence: CASRYGLAGIQETQYF. The DNA of the CDR3 is TGTGCCAGCAGATACGGACTAGCGGGAATTCAGGAGACCCAGTACTTC.

The V and J genes are TRBV10-3 and TRBJ2-5, with 9 bases identical to TRBD1. The V gene end was trimmed by 0 bases and the J gene end by 0 bases; junction bases not matched to a gene: 2. Germline assignment: CDR1 ENHRY and CDR2 SYGVKD. The CDR3 runs to 16 residues. The CDR3 here is CAISESRTGDQETQYF. Here the CDR3 DNA reads TGTGCCATCAGTGAGTCGAGGACAGGGGACCAAGAGACCCAGTACTTC.

This clonotype was seen many times. The V call is TRBV2, the J call TRBJ2-5; D unclear. Trimming removed 6 bases from V and 4 bases from J, with 15 bases in between. Per the germline V gene, CDR1 is SNHLY and CDR2 is FYNNEI. The CDR3 contains 14 residues. The CDR3 coding sequence is TGTGCCAGCAGGCTGCGGTACCTGGCAGAGACCCAGTACTTC. Its protein is CASRLRYLAETQYF.

The chain has TRBV9 and TRBJ2-7; a possible D gene is TRBD2 (5 bases). CDR3 length: 15 amino acids. Germline V gene data show CDR1 as SGDLS and CDR2 as YYNGEE. The germline V and J ends were trimmed by 4 bases and 0 bases, with 14 bases remaining between them. The CDR3 reads CASSQGLPSSYEQYF. The CDR3 coding sequence is TGTGCCAGCAGCCAAGGACTCCCGAGCTCCTACGAGCAGTACTTC. Based on the CDR3 plus reference TRBV9 and TRBJ2-7, the full variable domain is DSGVTQTPKHLITATGQRVTLRCSPRSGDLSVYWYQQSLDQGLQFLIQYYNGEERAKGNILERFSAQQFPDLHSELNLSSLELGDSALYFCASSQGLPSSYEQYFGPGTRLTVT.

This clonotype has more than one count but fewer than ten. J is TRBJ1-5 and V is TRBV7-9; D gene unclear. The germline V and J ends were trimmed by 0 bases and 5 bases, with 5 bases remaining between them. The CDR3 totals 13 residues. CDR1 is SEHNR and CDR2 is FQNEAQ in the germline V gene (reference sequence). The CDR3, as DNA: TGTGCCAGCAGCTTAGCACCCTATCAGCCCCAGCATTTT. It codes for CASSLAPYQPQHF.

This clonotype has ten or more counts. The V gene is TRBV2, the J gene TRBJ2-7; a weak D match, TRBD1 (6 bases). This CDR3 region has 13 residues. Trimming left V 9 bases short and J 0 bases short, with 12 bases between. In germline, CDR1 is SNHLY, CDR2 FYNNEI. The CDR3 sequence: CASEDSTSYEQYF. CDR3 DNA: TGTGCCAGTGAGGACAGCACCTCCTACGAGCAGTACTTC.

The chain carries TRBV19 and TRBJ1-1; D may be TRBD1 (6 bases). V was shortened by 7 bases and J by 3 bases, with 12 bases between the two germline ends. The CDR3 is made up of 13 amino acids. Looked up from germline, CDR1 is LNHDA and CDR2 is SQIVND (reference sequence). The CDR3 region is CASNAGVDTEAFF. In DNA, the CDR3 is TGTGCCAGTAATGCAGGGGTGGACACTGAAGCTTTCTTT.